This TCR beta chain was captured in a study of T-cell reconstitution after alpha-beta-depleted transplantation in children. This clonotype came up many times. What it recognizes is unknown. The CDR3 runs 16 residues. In germline, CDR1 is MRHNA, CDR2 SNTAGT. The J segment lost 5 bases and the V segment lost 3 bases, leaving 11 bases of the junction unmatched. The study's findings and limits: After one year, T-cell counts and TCRbeta diversity mostly came from new T cells. Some patients showed high day-60 TCRbeta diversity, which derived from surviving recipient T cells and thymic progenitors.

Preparation of the TCRbeta library used unique molecular identifiers. TCRdb recomputed calls from the PCR reads with MiXCR, one row per CDR3 protein. The top ten clones hold around 24% of a sample with roughly 300,000 distinct CDR3 sequences, 11% of them seen once. The sequence derives from a male patient under 10 years old who had a stem cell transplant for chronic granulomatous disease, so the T cells may come from the graft donor. The chain carries TRBV6-4 and TRBJ2-7; 9 positions match TRBD1. Here the sequenced sample was peripheral blood, taken 180 days after TCRalphabeta/CD19-depleted stem cell transplant. CDR3 residues: CASSEFGGQGFDEQYF. The DNA of the CDR3 is TGTGCCAGCAGTGAGTTTGGGGGACAGGGATTTGACGAGCAGTACTTC.